The clone carrying this T cell receptor (beta chain) was recorded a few times. Its antigen is not identified. A second PCR, run for roughly 7 to 11 cycles, used a sample-barcoded 5' primer plus a J-beta primer mix. No fewer than 3 million CDR3-containing paired-end reads came from each sample. TCRdb re-called the 5' RACE reads with MiXCR, one entry per CDR3 protein. The sample holds hundreds of thousands of distinct CDR3 sequences; 58% are singletons and the top ten take roughly 22%. This entry belongs to a study of blood T cells in healthy people across ages. Isolated PBMCs totaled at least 7 million in each sample. The V gene lost 0 bases and the J gene lost 0 bases, with 6 bases spanning the gap. The CDR3 length is 14 residues. Germline V gives CDR1 SGDLS, CDR2 YYNGEE. Study conclusions and caveats: The recorded TCR beta diversity per million T cells decreased in a roughly linear manner with age.

The sequence came from a man aged 25-45 years in good health. The chain employs TRBV9 and TRBJ2-5, with D maybe TRBD2 (5 bases). Sequenced: blood. This CDR3 reads CASSVGGNQETQYF. In DNA, the CDR3 is TGTGCCAGCAGCGTAGGAGGGAACCAAGAGACCCAGTACTTC.